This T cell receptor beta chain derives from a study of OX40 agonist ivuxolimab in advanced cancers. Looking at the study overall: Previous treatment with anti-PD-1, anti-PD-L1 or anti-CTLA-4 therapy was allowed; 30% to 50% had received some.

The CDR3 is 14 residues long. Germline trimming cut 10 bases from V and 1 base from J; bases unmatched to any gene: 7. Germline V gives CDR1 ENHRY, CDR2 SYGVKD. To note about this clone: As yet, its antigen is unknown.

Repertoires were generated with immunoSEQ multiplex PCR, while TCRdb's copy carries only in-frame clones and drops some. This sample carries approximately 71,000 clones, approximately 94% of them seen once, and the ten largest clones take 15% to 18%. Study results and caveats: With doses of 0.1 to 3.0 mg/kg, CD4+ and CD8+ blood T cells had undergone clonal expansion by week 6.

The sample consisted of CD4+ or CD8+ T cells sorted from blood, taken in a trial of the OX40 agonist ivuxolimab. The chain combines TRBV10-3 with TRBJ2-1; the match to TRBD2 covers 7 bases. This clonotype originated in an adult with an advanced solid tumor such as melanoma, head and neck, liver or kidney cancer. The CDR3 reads CASLGEGSYNEQFF. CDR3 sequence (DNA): TGTGCCAGCCTTGGGGAGGGGTCCTACAATGAGCAGTTCTTC.